Following are 32 T cell receptor beta chains from one sample sequenced in a study of blood T cells in healthy people across ages. Next came a second PCR, run for roughly 6 to 11 cycles, which used a sample-barcoded 5' primer along with a J-beta primer mix. TCRdb redid the calling of the 5' RACE reads with MiXCR, one entry per CDR3 protein. This table has about 580,000 distinct CDR3 sequences, under 55% appearing once. The source material was blood. These receptors all come from a man older than 75 in good health.

The genes are TRBV7-2 and TRBJ2-3; 9 bases are a match to TRBD2. The V and J ends lost 2 bases and 0 bases, in that order; junction bases with no gene match: 3. The CDR3 contains 16 residues. Germline V CDR1 and CDR2: SGHTA, FQGNSA. The CDR3 is CASSLRLAGSTDTQYF. The CDR3 nucleotides are TGTGCCAGCAGCTTAAGGCTAGCGGGGAGCACAGATACGCAGTATTTT.

V and J are TRBV12-3 or TRBV12-4 and TRBJ1-2, with 7 positions matching TRBD1. Losses at the gene ends were 5 bases for V and 2 bases for J; bases not matched to a gene: 8. The CDR3 is 15 amino acids. The CDR3 DNA is TGTGCCAGCAGTCCAGAAGGCAGGGGGAACTATGGCTACACCTTC. This encodes CASSPEGRGNYGYTF.

This clonotype was seen only once. This chain joins TRBV12-3 or TRBV12-4 and TRBJ2-3, with 11 bases fitting TRBD2. V dropped 5 bases and J dropped 2; count of bases not matched to a gene: 6. The CDR3 consists of 16 residues. The CDR3 bases are TGTGCCAGCAGTGCCCGGACTAGCGGGTTCACAGATACGCAGTATTTT. It translates to CASSARTSGFTDTQYF.

This chain links TRBV20-1 with TRBJ2-7; maybe TRBD2 (6 bases). The CDR3 is made up of 11 amino acids. Trimming shortened V by 5 bases and J by 2 bases, and 7 bases separated the two germline ends. Germline V gene data show CDR1 as DFQATT and CDR2 as SNEGSKA (reference sequence). This chain's CDR3 is CSAWGAYEQYF. The CDR3 nucleotides are TGCAGTGCTTGGGGGGCCTACGAGCAGTACTTC.

The chain is built from TRBV7-2 and TRBJ2-5; either TRBD1 or TRBD2 may fit D (5 bases each). The germline V and J ends were trimmed by 5 bases and 5 bases, with 12 bases remaining between them. CDR1 is SGHTA and CDR2 is FQGNSA in the germline V gene. This CDR3 region has 13 residues. CDR3 nucleotide sequence: TGTGCCAGCAGCCCCGAGTGGGGGGAGACCCAGTACTTC. Residues: CASSPEWGETQYF.

The J gene is TRBJ1-1, the V gene TRBV6-2 or TRBV6-3; D may be TRBD1 (6 bases). Trimming took off 2 bases at V and 3 bases at J, with 10 bases between the two ends. The CDR3 spans 14 residues. Germline V lookup: CDR1 MNHEY, CDR2 SVGEGT. The CDR3 region is CASSYAGGHTEAFF. In DNA form, the CDR3 reads TGTGCCAGCAGTTACGCGGGGGGGCACACTGAAGCTTTCTTT.

This chain connects TRBV24-1 to TRBJ2-1; 14 positions agree with TRBD2. This CDR3 comprises 17 residues. V lost 4 bases to trimming and J lost 3 bases; unmatched junction nucleotides: 4. In germline, CDR1 is KGHDR, CDR2 SFDVKD. CDR3: CATSDQTSGRGYNEQFF. The CDR3, as DNA: TGTGCCACCAGTGACCAGACTAGCGGGAGGGGCTACAATGAGCAGTTCTTC.

V usage is TRBV27 and J usage is TRBJ1-5; tentative D call: TRBD1 (5 bases). Germline loops: CDR1 MNHEY, CDR2 SMNVEV (reference sequence). The length of the CDR3 is 12 residues. Trimming left V 7 bases short and J 3 bases short, with 7 bases between. The CDR3 DNA reads as TGTGCCAGCAAGGACAACAATCAGCCCCAGCATTTT. Translating gives CASKDNNQPQHF.

The chain uses TRBV5-1 and TRBJ1-1; TRBD1 might be the D (5 bases). The germline V and J ends were trimmed by 0 bases and 5 bases, with 11 bases remaining between them. This CDR3 is built from 14 residues. The germline V gene encodes CDR1 SGHRS and CDR2 YFSETQ. The CDR3 coding sequence is TGCGCCAGCAGCTTGGCGACGGGGCGGACTGAAGCTTTCTTT. Encoded protein: CASSLATGRTEAFF.

The V call is TRBV20-1, the J call TRBJ2-3; D uncertain. Germline V lookup: CDR1 DFQATT, CDR2 SNEGSKA (reference sequence). This CDR3 is 15 amino acids long. Trimming shortened V by 6 bases and J by 0 bases, and 16 bases separated the two germline ends. The CDR3 is CSAPGQATSTDTQYF. CDR3 coding DNA: TGCAGTGCCCCCGGGCAGGCTACTAGCACAGATACGCAGTATTTT.

This clonotype was observed once. The chain is built from TRBV19 and TRBJ2-1, with 9 positions matching TRBD1. This CDR3 is built from 14 residues. The ends lost 4 bases at V and 5 bases at J; junction bases unmatched: 3. Germline assignment: CDR1 LNHDA and CDR2 SQIVND (reference sequence). This CDR3 reads CASSNRDRDNEQFF. In DNA, the CDR3 is TGTGCCAGTAGTAACCGGGACAGGGACAATGAGCAGTTCTTC.

This clonotype showed up just a few times. The rearrangement joins TRBV10-3 to TRBJ1-2; D not certain. The CDR3 has 13 residues. The germline V gene has CDR1 ENHRY and CDR2 SYGVKD. V lost 0 bases to trimming and J lost 7 bases, with 9 bases between them. The CDR3 protein is CAISESRPGGYTF. DNA of the CDR3: TGTGCCATCAGTGAGTCCAGACCCGGTGGCTACACCTTC.

The rearrangement uses TRBV6-1 and TRBJ2-7; TRBD2 agrees at 9 bases. CDR3 length: 17 residues. Trimming cost V 7 bases and J 0 bases; bases outside gene matches: 13. Germline values: CDR1 MNHNS, CDR2 SASEGT. The CDR3 DNA reads TGTGCCAGCACCCGGCGGGAGGGACAGCCGACCTCCTACGAGCAGTACTTC. Translation gives CASTRREGQPTSYEQYF.

V usage is TRBV4-3 and J usage is TRBJ2-3; the D gene could be TRBD1 or TRBD2 (6 bases each). V was cut by 0 bases and J by 4 bases, with 14 bases left in between. This CDR3 comprises 16 residues. CDR1 is LGHNA, CDR2 YSLEER, per germline. CDR3 DNA sequence: TGCGCCAGCAGCCAAGAAGTCCGGAGGGGGGCAGATACGCAGTATTTT. It yields the protein CASSQEVRRGADTQYF.

This chain links TRBV5-1 with TRBJ2-3; 9 nucleotides agree with TRBD2. The CDR3 loop spans 16 amino acids. Losses at the gene ends were 0 bases for V and 4 bases for J; bases not matched to a gene: 6. CDR1 and CDR2 (germline): SGHRS, YFSETQ. CDR3 region: CASSLGGGGASDTQYF. CDR3 nucleotide sequence: TGCGCCAGCAGCTTGGGCGGCGGGGGGGCCTCAGATACGCAGTATTTT. The full variable domain, in which reference TRBV5-1 and TRBJ2-3 provide the parts outside the CDR3, is KAGVTQTPRYLIKTRGQQVTLSCSPISGHRSVSWYQQTPGQGLQFLFEYFSETQRNKGNFPGRFSGRQFSNSRSEMNVSTLELGDSALYLCASSLGGGGASDTQYFGPGTRLTVL.

The chain combines TRBV3-1 with TRBJ2-1, with 8 bases matching TRBD1. The junction had 4 bases not matched to a gene; V was cut back by 2 bases and J by 4 bases. The CDR3 covers 15 residues. The germline CDR1 and CDR2 sequences are LGHDT and YNNKEL (reference sequence). This CDR3 is CASSQPRQGYNEQFF. The CDR3 nucleotides read TGTGCCAGCAGCCAACCGAGACAGGGGTACAATGAGCAGTTCTTC.

The chain couples TRBV28 to TRBJ2-7; a possible D gene is TRBD2 (5 bases). Germline lookup yields CDR1 MDHEN and CDR2 SYDVKM. With 11 bases removed from V and 0 bases from J, the gap between germline ends came to 11 bases. The CDR3 is 12 amino acids. CDR3 loop: CAGTSGSYEQYF. DNA for the CDR3: TGTGCCGGCACCAGCGGCTCCTACGAGCAGTACTTC.

This clonotype was detected ten times or more. The J gene is TRBJ2-7, the V gene TRBV6-5, with D possibly being TRBD2 (6 bases). The germline V gene has CDR1 MNHEY and CDR2 SVGAGI. CDR3 length equals 18 residues. V dropped 6 bases and J dropped 5 bases, with 29 bases sitting between them. As DNA, the CDR3 is TGTGCCAGCAGGACAAGGAGGGTAGCGAGAGCTGGGCTAGACGAGCAGTACTTC. Amino acid sequence: CASRTRRVARAGLDEQYF.

This sequence joins TRBV12-3 or TRBV12-4 and TRBJ1-4; a weak D match, TRBD1 (6 bases). The ends were cut back, 3 bases at V and 8 bases at J, with 13 bases in the middle. The CDR3 totals 14 residues. The CDR3 bases are TGTGCCAGCAGTTTGATGGGGGGCCGAGAAAAACTGTTTTTT. It is translated as CASSLMGGREKLFF.

The rearrangement uses TRBV6-2 or TRBV6-3 and TRBJ2-7; no reliable D call. The germline V gene encodes CDR1 MNHEY and CDR2 SVGEGT. The CDR3 sequence is 13 residues long. Trimming left V 6 bases short and J 0 bases short, with 9 bases between. CDR3 in amino acids: CASRGMSSYEQYF. The CDR3 coding sequence is TGTGCCAGCAGAGGAATGAGCTCCTACGAGCAGTACTTC.

The chain carries TRBV29-1 and TRBJ2-7; no firm D call. V gave up 7 bases and J gave up 2 bases, with 9 bases separating them. The germline gives CDR1 SQVTM, CDR2 ANQGSEA. CDR3 length: 11 amino acids. Written as DNA, the CDR3 is TGCAGCGCCCGGAACACCTACGAGCAGTACTTC. Its translation is CSARNTYEQYF.

This sequence joins TRBV30 and TRBJ2-1, with D possibly matching TRBD1 (5 bases). Trimming took 2 bases from V and 10 from J, leaving 12 bases between them. Looked up from germline, CDR1 is GTSNPN and CDR2 is SVGIG (reference sequence). This CDR3 spans 12 amino acids. In DNA, the CDR3 is TGTGCCTGGAGTATCAGGGCGGCAGAGCAGTTCTTC. Translating it yields CAWSIRAAEQFF. The full variable domain, completed using reference TRBV30 and TRBJ2-1, is SQTIHQWPATLVQPVGSPLSLECTVEGTSNPNLYWYRQAAGRGLQLLFYSVGIGQISSEVPQNLSASRPQDRQFILSSKKLLLSDSGFYLCAWSIRAAEQFFGPGTRLTVL.

The gene calls are TRBV7-8 and TRBJ1-2; 7 positions agree with TRBD1. The J segment lost 8 bases and the V segment lost 3 bases, leaving 9 bases of the junction unmatched. CDR3 length: 14 residues. Germline assignment: CDR1 SGHVS and CDR2 FQNEAQ. CDR3 in amino acids: CASSFAGGAGGYTF. CDR3 nucleotides: TGTGCCAGCAGCTTTGCAGGGGGGGCAGGGGGCTACACCTTC.

The chain has TRBV29-1 and TRBJ2-3; 12 bases are shared with TRBD1. In germline, CDR1 is SQVTM, CDR2 ANQGSEA. J gave up 4 bases and V 3 bases, and 5 bases lay outside the gene matches. The CDR3 is 15 residues long. The chain's CDR3 is CSVDLGDRGPDTQYF. DNA of the CDR3: TGCAGCGTTGATCTGGGGGACAGGGGGCCAGATACGCAGTATTTT.

The chain carries TRBV3-1 and TRBJ2-3; TRBD1 agrees at 7 bases. Germline V gene sequence: CDR1 LGHDT, CDR2 YNNKEL (reference sequence). This CDR3 has 16 amino acids. V lost 4 bases and J lost 4; bases outside the gene matches: 11. CDR3 sequence: CASSPRQGPSSDTQYF. The CDR3 DNA is TGTGCCAGCAGCCCTAGACAGGGCCCTTCGTCAGATACGCAGTATTTT.

The chain is built from TRBV20-1 and TRBJ2-5; TRBD1 matches at 7 bases. There are 13 residues in the CDR3. V trimming: 4 bases; J trimming: 2 bases; junction bases outside the gene matches: 4. CDR1 is DFQATT and CDR2 is SNEGSKA in the germline V gene (reference sequence). CDR3 in DNA: TGCAGTGCTAAGGGACAGCCACAAGAGACCCAGTACTTC. It codes for CSAKGQPQETQYF.

This chain connects TRBV7-2 to TRBJ1-2; a weak D match, TRBD1 (5 bases). This CDR3 region has 17 residues. Trimming took off 6 bases at V and 0 bases at J, with 20 bases between the two ends. Germline loops: CDR1 SGHTA, CDR2 FQGNSA. The CDR3 region has the DNA TGTGCCAGCAGTTCACGTCTAGGGGTGGGTTCTAACTATGGCTACACCTTC. This codes for CASSSRLGVGSNYGYTF.

This clonotype appeared a few times. The chain recombines TRBV7-2 with TRBJ2-7, with 7 nucleotides matching TRBD2. The V segment lost 1 base and the J segment 1 base; nucleotides outside the gene matches: 4. The CDR3 loop spans 15 amino acids. In germline, CDR1 is SGHTA, CDR2 FQGNSA. The CDR3 sequence: CASSLVAGESYEQYF. The CDR3 coding sequence is TGTGCCAGCAGCTTAGTTGCGGGAGAGTCCTACGAGCAGTACTTC.

This clonotype has only a few counts. The V call is TRBV5-1, the J call TRBJ2-2, with TRBD1 matching 7 bases. There are 16 residues in the CDR3. Germline values: CDR1 SGHRS, CDR2 YFSETQ. After removal of 2 bases from V and 2 bases from J, the junction contained 6 bases not matched to a gene. As DNA, the CDR3 is TGCGCCAGCAGCTTATCCGGGACAGTCAACACCGGGGAGCTGTTTTTT. Translated: CASSLSGTVNTGELFF.

The rearrangement joins TRBV6-2 or TRBV6-3 to TRBJ1-5; no reliable D call. Germline loops: CDR1 MNHEY, CDR2 SVGEGT. This CDR3 contains 12 residues. The germline V and J ends were trimmed by 4 bases and 5 bases, with 6 bases remaining between them. CDR3 loop: CASSFTDQPQHF. CDR3 coding DNA: TGTGCCAGCAGTTTTACCGATCAGCCCCAGCATTTT.

Only a few counts were recorded for this clonotype. The chain links TRBV7-9 to TRBJ2-3; 8 nucleotides line up with TRBD1. V shed 5 bases, J shed 0 bases, and the junction held 4 bases outside the gene matches. The germline CDR1 and CDR2 sequences are SEHNR and FQNEAQ (reference sequence). CDR3 size: 15 residues. For the CDR3, the DNA is TGTGCCAGCAGCCCACAGGGGGTTAGCACAGATACGCAGTATTTT. Its translation: CASSPQGVSTDTQYF.

A remark on this clonotype: One junction end does not reproduce the germline sequence, and a read error may be involved. The genes are TRBV20-1 and TRBJ1-1; D is unclear. The germline gives CDR1 DFQATT, CDR2 SNEGSKA (reference sequence). The CDR3 length is 11 residues. CDR3 nucleotides: TGCGGTGCTAGAGGTTTAACTGAAGCTTTCTTT. Its protein product is CGARGLTEAFF.